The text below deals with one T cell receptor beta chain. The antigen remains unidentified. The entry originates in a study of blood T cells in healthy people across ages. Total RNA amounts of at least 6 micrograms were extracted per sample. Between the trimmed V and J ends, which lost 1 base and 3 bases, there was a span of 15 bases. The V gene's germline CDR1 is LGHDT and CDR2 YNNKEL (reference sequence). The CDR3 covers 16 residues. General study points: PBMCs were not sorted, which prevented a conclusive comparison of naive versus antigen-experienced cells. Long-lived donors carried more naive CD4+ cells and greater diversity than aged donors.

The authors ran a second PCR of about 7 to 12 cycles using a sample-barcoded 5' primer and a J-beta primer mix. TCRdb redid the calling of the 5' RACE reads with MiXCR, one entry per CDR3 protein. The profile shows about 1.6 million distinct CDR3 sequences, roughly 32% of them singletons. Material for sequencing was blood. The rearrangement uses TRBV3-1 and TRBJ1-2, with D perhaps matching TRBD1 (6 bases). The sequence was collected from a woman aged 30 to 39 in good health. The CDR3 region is CASSQGVGGRDYGYTF. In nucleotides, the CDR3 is TGTGCCAGCAGCCAAGGGGTGGGGGGGCGCGACTATGGCTACACCTTC.